These T cell receptor beta chains were read from a single sample in a study of control samples from healthy donors and cancer patients. The repertoire was sequenced with immunoSEQ multiplex PCR; TCRdb's copy has only in-frame clones and lacks some. The sample includes 200,000 to 250,000 clones, about 94% seen only once; the top ten take around 1.5%. The sample consisted of blood. The receptors stem from a man over 45 in good health. The CDR3 runs from the conserved cysteine through the conserved F or W. Each record gives: CDR3 protein, CDR3 DNA, J gene, V gene, clone size, D gene. The D gene is left open where the match is weak. Clone sizes are given selectively: once, few, many, or a class where the clone is expanded.

CDR3 protein: CASSRRQGGHGYTF
CDR3 DNA: TGCGCCAGCAGCCGAAGACAGGGCGGGCATGGCTACACCTTC
J gene: TRBJ1-2
V gene: TRBV5-1
clone size: .
D gene: TRBD1

CDR3 protein: CASSPGTTYQPQHF
CDR3 DNA: TGTGCCAGCAGCCCCGGGACAACTTATCAGCCCCAGCATTTT
J gene: TRBJ1-5
V gene: TRBV7-2
clone size: .
D gene: .

CDR3 protein: CASQPRGANYGYTF
CDR3 DNA: TGTGCCAGTCAACCGCGGGGGGCGAACTATGGCTACACCTTC
J gene: TRBJ1-2
V gene: TRBV28
clone size: .
D gene: .

CDR3 protein: CASSSLGGEQYF
CDR3 DNA: TGTGCCAGCAGCTCGCTTGGGGGGGAGCAGTACTTC
J gene: TRBJ2-7
V gene: TRBV5-5
clone size: .
D gene: .

CDR3 protein: CASSSDRGAGNTIYF
CDR3 DNA: TGTGCCAGCAGCTCGGACAGGGGCGCCGGAAACACCATATATTTT
J gene: TRBJ1-3
V gene: TRBV7-9
clone size: .
D gene: TRBD1

CDR3 protein: CASSSGGLGTDTQYF
CDR3 DNA: TGTGCCAGCAGCTCCGGGGGGTTGGGCACAGATACGCAGTATTTT
J gene: TRBJ2-3
V gene: TRBV11-2
clone size: .
D gene: TRBD2

CDR3 protein: CASSPRAGRNSPLHF
CDR3 DNA: TGTGCCAGCAGCCCGCGAGCAGGGCGGAATTCACCCCTCCACTTT
J gene: TRBJ1-6
V gene: TRBV3-1/TRBV3-2
clone size: .
D gene: .

CDR3 protein: CASSLPTNFGYTF
CDR3 DNA: TGTGCCAGCAGCTTGCCCACAAATTTTGGCTACACCTTC
J gene: TRBJ1-2
V gene: TRBV5-5
clone size: .
D gene: .

CDR3 protein: CATSEPNPPGELFF
CDR3 DNA: TGTGCCACCAGTGAACCAAACCCCCCCGGGGAGCTGTTTTTT
J gene: TRBJ2-2
V gene: TRBV24-1
clone size: .
D gene: .

CDR3 protein: CASSQDLSGAYSNQPQHF
CDR3 DNA: TGCGCCAGCAGCCAAGATTTGAGCGGAGCATATAGCAATCAGCCCCAGCATTTT
J gene: TRBJ1-5
V gene: TRBV4-1
clone size: .
D gene: .

CDR3 protein: CASSWGGTGTNYEQYF
CDR3 DNA: TGTGCCAGCAGCTGGGGTGGGACAGGAACTAATTACGAGCAGTACTTC
J gene: TRBJ2-7
V gene: TRBV5-4
clone size: .
D gene: TRBD1

CDR3 protein: CASSKSGTAEGLNTGELFF
CDR3 DNA: TGTGCCAGCAGCAAAAGTGGCACGGCCGAGGGCCTTAACACCGGGGAGCTGTTTTTT
J gene: TRBJ2-2
V gene: TRBV21-1
clone size: once
D gene: .

CDR3 protein: CASSLPKDRLNYGYTF
CDR3 DNA: TGCGCCAGCAGCTTGCCCAAGGACAGGTTAAACTATGGCTACACCTTC
J gene: TRBJ1-2
V gene: TRBV5-1
clone size: .
D gene: TRBD1

CDR3 protein: CASSPDRGHEQYF
CDR3 DNA: TGTGCCAGCAGCCCTGACAGGGGCCACGAGCAGTACTTC
J gene: TRBJ2-7
V gene: TRBV7-9
clone size: once
D gene: TRBD1

CDR3 protein: CASSYSVRAHEQYF
CDR3 DNA: TGTGCCAGCAGTTACTCGGTAAGGGCGCACGAGCAGTACTTC
J gene: TRBJ2-7
V gene: TRBV6-2/TRBV6-3
clone size: .
D gene: .

CDR3 protein: CASRDGYEQYF
CDR3 DNA: TGCGCCTCGCGGGACGGCTACGAGCAGTACTTC
J gene: TRBJ2-7
V gene: TRBV5-1
clone size: once
D gene: .

CDR3 protein: CSAKQGPEAFF
CDR3 DNA: TGCAGTGCCAAACAGGGCCCTGAAGCTTTCTTT
J gene: TRBJ1-1
V gene: TRBV20-1
clone size: .
D gene: .

CDR3 protein: CASRLGQGNTEAFF
CDR3 DNA: TGTGCAAGTCGCCTGGGACAGGGGAACACTGAAGCTTTCTTT
J gene: TRBJ1-1
V gene: TRBV12-2
clone size: .
D gene: .

CDR3 protein: CAISAQGAYSNQPQHF
CDR3 DNA: TGTGCCATCAGTGCCCAGGGGGCTTATAGCAATCAGCCCCAGCATTTT
J gene: TRBJ1-5
V gene: TRBV10-3
clone size: .
D gene: TRBD1

CDR3 protein: CASSRPGQGGSPLHF
CDR3 DNA: TGTGCCAGCAGTCGACCGGGACAGGGTGGATCACCCCTCCACTTT
J gene: TRBJ1-6
V gene: TRBV27
clone size: .
D gene: TRBD1

CDR3 protein: CASRHRAASRNYGYTF
CDR3 DNA: TGTGCCAGCAGACATAGGGCGGCGTCCCGGAACTATGGCTACACCTTC
J gene: TRBJ1-2
V gene: TRBV28
clone size: .
D gene: .

CDR3 protein: CASILASNYGYTF
CDR3 DNA: TGTGCCAGCATTCTGGCCTCTAACTATGGCTACACCTTC
J gene: TRBJ1-2
V gene: TRBV6-5
clone size: .
D gene: .

CDR3 protein: CASRSSSSPWDTQYF
CDR3 DNA: TGTGCCAGTAGGTCTAGCAGCTCTCCTTGGGATACGCAGTATTTT
J gene: TRBJ2-3
V gene: TRBV19
clone size: .
D gene: .

CDR3 protein: CASSPGQGYEQYF
CDR3 DNA: TGTGCCAGCAGCCCGGGACAGGGGTACGAGCAGTACTTC
J gene: TRBJ2-7
V gene: TRBV11-2
clone size: .
D gene: TRBD1

CDR3 protein: CASSQDPTGFSSYEQYF
CDR3 DNA: TGCGCCAGCAGCCAAGATCCGACAGGGTTCAGCTCCTACGAGCAGTACTTC
J gene: TRBJ2-7
V gene: TRBV4-3
clone size: .
D gene: TRBD1

CDR3 protein: CAWSRLTDTQYF
CDR3 DNA: TGTGCCTGGAGTCGCCTCACAGATACGCAGTATTTT
J gene: TRBJ2-3
V gene: TRBV30
clone size: .
D gene: .

CDR3 protein: CASSLFSLPEAFF
CDR3 DNA: TGTGCCAGCAGCTTATTTAGCTTGCCTGAAGCTTTCTTT
J gene: TRBJ1-1
V gene: TRBV7-9
clone size: .
D gene: .

CDR3 protein: CAWSSGDETQYF
CDR3 DNA: TGTGCCTGGAGCTCGGGGGATGAGACCCAGTACTTC
J gene: TRBJ2-5
V gene: TRBV30
clone size: once
D gene: .

CDR3 protein: CASSPWGTEAFF
CDR3 DNA: TGTGCCAGCAGTCCCTGGGGCACTGAAGCTTTCTTT
J gene: TRBJ1-1
V gene: TRBV2
clone size: .
D gene: .

CDR3 protein: CASSPFGSVAIYF
CDR3 DNA: TGTGCCAGCAGCCCTTTTGGTTCGGTGGCCATATATTTT
J gene: TRBJ1-3
V gene: TRBV4-2
clone size: once
D gene: .

CDR3 protein: CASSFTRDHYEQYF
CDR3 DNA: TGTGCCAGCAGCTTTACCCGAGACCACTACGAGCAGTACTTC
J gene: TRBJ2-7
V gene: TRBV7-9
clone size: .
D gene: .

CDR3 protein: CASSYLTNEKLFF
CDR3 DNA: TGTGCCAGCAGTTACCTCACGAATGAAAAACTGTTTTTT
J gene: TRBJ1-4
V gene: TRBV6-5
clone size: .
D gene: .

CDR3 protein: CASGTSGGNTDTQYF
CDR3 DNA: TGTGCCAGCGGAACTAGCGGGGGGAACACAGATACGCAGTATTTT
J gene: TRBJ2-3
V gene: TRBV28
clone size: .
D gene: TRBD2

CDR3 protein: CASKDRGRLVRNSPLHF
CDR3 DNA: TGTGCCAGCAAGGACAGGGGGCGGTTAGTCCGAAATTCACCCCTCCACTTT
J gene: TRBJ1-6
V gene: TRBV2
clone size: .
D gene: TRBD1

CDR3 protein: CSVRGVSGGINQYF
CDR3 DNA: TGCAGCGTCCGCGGGGTTAGCGGGGGGATAAACCAGTACTTC
J gene: TRBJ2-5
V gene: TRBV29-1
clone size: .
D gene: TRBD2

CDR3 protein: CASSLGPQETQYF
CDR3 DNA: TGTGCCAGCAGCTTAGGGCCCCAAGAGACCCAGTACTTC
J gene: TRBJ2-5
V gene: TRBV11-2
clone size: .
D gene: .

CDR3 protein: CASSTFSTAPYEQYF
CDR3 DNA: TGTGCCAGTAGTACCTTCTCGACAGCGCCCTACGAGCAGTACTTC
J gene: TRBJ2-7
V gene: TRBV19
clone size: .
D gene: .

CDR3 protein: CASSLQRGASYGYTF
CDR3 DNA: TGTGCCAGCAGTTTGCAGAGGGGGGCCTCCTATGGCTACACCTTC
J gene: TRBJ1-2
V gene: TRBV6-2/TRBV6-3
clone size: .
D gene: .

CDR3 protein: CASLTSLNEKLFF
CDR3 DNA: TGTGCCAGCTTGACCAGCTTGAATGAAAAACTGTTTTTT
J gene: TRBJ1-4
V gene: TRBV6-5
clone size: .
D gene: .

CDR3 protein: CASSPGLEEAFF
CDR3 DNA: TGTGCCAGCAGTCCAGGGTTGGAAGAAGCTTTCTTT
J gene: TRBJ1-1
V gene: TRBV3-1/TRBV3-2
clone size: .
D gene: .

CDR3 protein: CASSMGGGYTF
CDR3 DNA: TGTGCCAGTAGTATGGGGGGTGGCTACACCTTC
J gene: TRBJ1-2
V gene: TRBV19
clone size: .
D gene: .